Below are 14 T cell receptor beta chains sequenced from a single sample in a study of T cells after yellow fever vaccination (dated 2019 in TCRdb). To prepare the library, 5' RACE was applied. These reads were obtained on an Illumina HiSeq 2500. TCRdb reanalyzed the raw reads on its own, using fastp at Q25 for trimming and MiXCR for clone calling, and kept in-frame beta chains. Every CDR3 protein is listed once, alongside the most common genes and DNA of its rows. The table for this sample lists 140,000 to 150,000 distinct CDR3 sequences; 6.6% of them were counted only once. Clones ranked in the top ten supply 0.55% to 0.7% of the sample. What the treatment or condition label conveys for this sample: live attenuated yellow fever vaccine strain. The sequenced sample was CD4+ T cells sorted from PBMCs, obtained 10 days after the yellow fever booster vaccination. These receptor sequences come from a man aged 25 to 40 who received the YFV17D yellow fever vaccine.

This clonotype was seen ten or more times. The chain combines TRBV2 with TRBJ2-5, with D possibly matching TRBD1 (6 bases). The CDR3 spans 13 residues. Trimming shortened V by 11 bases and J by 5 bases, and 18 bases separated the two germline ends. Germline CDR1 SNHLY, CDR2 FYNNEI. CDR3 amino acids: CASHPTGWETQYF. CDR3 nucleotide sequence: TGTGCCTCCCACCCCACAGGGTGGGAGACCCAGTACTTC.

This clonotype was detected ten times or more. This chain connects TRBV7-6 to TRBJ2-3, with D perhaps matching TRBD2 (6 bases). The germline CDR1 and CDR2 sequences are SGHVS and FNYEAQ. The length of the CDR3 is 15 residues. Trimming cost V 4 bases and J 7 bases, with 18 bases left between them. Here the CDR3 DNA reads TGTGCCAGCAGCTCTGCCCCCCTTAGCGGCCATACGCAGTATTTT. It translates to CASSSAPLSGHTQYF.

This clonotype was detected ten times or more. This chain's CDR3 is CARLPQDTQYF. CDR3 sequence (DNA): TGTGCCAGGTTACCCCAAGATACGCAGTATTTT. V is TRBV6-4 and J is TRBJ2-3, with D unresolved. The V end lost 9 bases, the J end lost 5 bases, and 9 bases lay between the germline ends. Germline V gene lookup returns CDR1 MRHNA and CDR2 SNTAGT. This CDR3 has 11 amino acids.

This clonotype was counted a few times. The CDR3 spells CASSGRQGGGTDTQYF. Here the CDR3 DNA reads TGTGCCAGCAGCGGAAGACAGGGGGGGGGCACAGATACGCAGTATTTT. The rearrangement links TRBV9 to TRBJ2-3; 9 bases match TRBD1. The CDR3 runs to 16 residues. From germline, CDR1 is SGDLS and CDR2 YYNGEE. Unmatched junction bases numbered 6, after V lost 3 bases and J lost 1 base.

This clonotype was counted ten times or more. This chain connects TRBV12-3 or TRBV12-4 to TRBJ2-1, with D unclear. V gave up 5 bases and J gave up 3 bases, with 11 bases separating them. The CDR3 has 14 amino acids. CDR3 coding DNA: TGTGCCAGCAGTCCGGAAGGCTTCTACAATGAGCAGTTCTTC. This translates into CASSPEGFYNEQFF.

This clonotype has at least ten counts. The chain couples TRBV10-2 to TRBJ1-5; D ambiguous. The V gene lost 4 bases and the J gene lost 4 bases, with 5 bases spanning the gap. The CDR3 spans 12 residues. Germline V gene sequence: CDR1 WSHSY, CDR2 SAAADI. In DNA, the CDR3 is TGCGCCAGCAGTGTATCAAATCAGCCCCAGCATTTT. This sequence encodes CASSVSNQPQHF.

The chain combines TRBV4-3 with TRBJ2-5, with D unresolved. The CDR3 covers 15 residues. V lost 0 bases, J lost 2 bases, and 10 bases lay in between. Germline-derived CDR1 and CDR2 are LGHNA and YSLEER. The CDR3 nucleotides are TGCGCCAGCAGCCAAGATCGTTTAGGGCAAGAGACCCAGTACTTC. Translated: CASSQDRLGQETQYF.

The chain carries TRBV4-3 and TRBJ2-5, with TRBD1 as a possible D gene (5 bases). Trimming pared 0 bases from V and 2 bases from J, leaving 10 bases between. This CDR3 has 15 residues. Looked up from germline, CDR1 is LGHNA and CDR2 is YSLEER. Written as DNA, the CDR3 is TGCGCCAGCAGCCAAGATCGTTCAGGGCAAGAGACCCAGTACTTC. The encoded protein is CASSQDRSGQETQYF.

CDR3 residues: CASIPGRGGFYNEQFF. The CDR3 nucleotides are TGTGCCAGCATCCCTGGGAGAGGGGGGTTCTACAATGAGCAGTTCTTC. The chain uses TRBV7-2 and TRBJ2-1; D possibly matches TRBD1 or TRBD2 (6 bases each). The CDR3 extends over 16 amino acids. Trimming took 7 bases from V and 3 from J, leaving 19 bases between them. In germline, CDR1 is SGHTA, CDR2 FQGNSA.

On this clonotype: A much larger clone sits a single nucleotide away, making a read error possible. This chain joins TRBV11-2 and TRBJ2-2; 11 bases map to TRBD1. The CDR3 spans 15 residues. The V and J ends lost 5 bases and 7 bases, in that order; junction bases with no gene match: 6. CDR1 is SGHAT and CDR2 is FQNNGV in the germline V gene. The CDR3 is CASSRSGTGGGELFF. The CDR3 DNA follows: TGTGCCAGCAGCCGTTCTGGGACAGGGGGCGGGGAGCTGTTTTTT. The full variable domain, with the rest looked up from reference TRBV11-2 and TRBJ2-2, is EAGVAQSPRYKIIEKRQSVAFWCNPISGHATLYWYQQILGQGPKLLIQFQNNGVVDDSQLPKDRFSAERLKGVDSTLKIQPAKLEDSAVYLCASSRSGTGGGELFFGEGSRLTVL.

This rearrangement joins TRBV19 to TRBJ1-5; perhaps TRBD1 as D (6 bases). The V gene's germline CDR1 is LNHDA and CDR2 SQIVND (reference sequence). This CDR3 region has 16 residues. The V end lost 5 bases, the J end lost 2 bases, and 16 bases lay between the germline ends. In nucleotides, the CDR3 is TGTGCCAGTAGTTCCTCCGGGGGCGCGGGCAATCAGCCCCAGCATTTT. It is translated as CASSSSGGAGNQPQHF.

This clonotype was seen only a few times. The chain uses TRBV4-3 and TRBJ1-5; D is possibly TRBD1 (6 bases). The germline V gene has CDR1 LGHNA and CDR2 YSLEER. CDR3 size: 16 residues. V was trimmed by 1 base and J by 6 bases, leaving 16 bases between them. The CDR3 DNA reads as TGCGCCAGCAGCCAAGGAAGAGGACAGACAGGTCAGCCCCAGCATTTT. It yields the protein CASSQGRGQTGQPQHF.

This clonotype was observed many times. The chain combines TRBV7-2 with TRBJ2-1; 13 bases align to TRBD2. Germline V gene sequence: CDR1 SGHTA, CDR2 FQGNSA. The CDR3 extends over 14 amino acids. The ends lost 5 bases at V and 14 bases at J; junction bases unmatched: 9. CDR3 coding DNA: TGTGCCAGCAGCCCGGGACTAGCGGGATTGGAGGAGTTCTTC. Amino acid sequence: CASSPGLAGLEEFF.

This clonotype has ten or more counts. The rearrangement links TRBV20-1 to TRBJ2-7; D perhaps matches TRBD2 (7 bases). The CDR3 has 14 residues. V was cut by 6 bases and J by 0 bases, with 15 bases left in between. The germline V gene encodes CDR1 DFQATT and CDR2 SNEGSKA (reference sequence). The CDR3: CSAAGEGHSYEQYF. The CDR3 DNA is TGCAGTGCCGCCGGGGAGGGACACTCCTACGAGCAGTACTTC.